Shown below are 18 T cell receptor beta chains from a single sample sequenced in a study of blood T cell repertoires in COVID-19. Assay: immunoSEQ multiplex PCR; the TCRdb copy retains only in-frame clones and omits some. The sample shows about 44,000 clones, approximately 88% of them seen only once. The source material was peripheral blood. All receptors derive from a middle-aged woman with acute or convalescent COVID-19.

The V gene is TRBV10-3, the J gene TRBJ2-5, with 10 bases matching TRBD1. Germline-derived CDR1 and CDR2 are ENHRY and SYGVKD. V lost 6 bases and J lost 7; bases outside the gene matches: 17. There are 17 residues in the CDR3. The CDR3 DNA is TGTGCCATCAGCGAATACAACCGGGACAGGGGTAGGGTGACCCAGTACTTC. Protein sequence: CAISEYNRDRGRVTQYF.

The rearrangement links TRBV28 to TRBJ2-7, with 10 bases fitting TRBD1. The CDR3 is made up of 13 amino acids. From germline, CDR1 is MDHEN and CDR2 SYDVKM. The J segment lost 5 bases and the V segment lost 2 bases, leaving 0 bases of the junction unmatched. DNA of the CDR3: TGTGCCAGCAGTTTAGGGACAGGGGACGAGCAGTACTTC. Protein sequence: CASSLGTGDEQYF.

The rearrangement uses TRBV5-1 and TRBJ2-1, with D perhaps TRBD2 (6 bases). The CDR3 is made up of 16 amino acids. The germline V gene has CDR1 SGHRS and CDR2 YFSETQ. Between the trimmed V and J ends, which lost 0 bases and 6 bases, there was a span of 16 bases. CDR3 sequence: CASSLDGLGGGNEQFF. CDR3 bases: TGCGCCAGCAGCTTGGACGGTTTGGGGGGTGGCAATGAGCAGTTCTTC.

V gene TRBV30 combines with J gene TRBJ1-3; a weak D match, TRBD1 (5 bases). From germline, CDR1 is GTSNPN and CDR2 SVGIG (reference sequence). CDR3 size: 13 residues. V lost 0 bases, J lost 8 bases, and 11 bases lay in between. CDR3 sequence (DNA): TGTGCCTGGAGTGTCGGAGGGGTGGACACCATATATTTT. Translating gives CAWSVGGVDTIYF. Full variable domain (remainder filled in from reference TRBV30 and TRBJ1-3): SQTIHQWPATLVQPVGSPLSLECTVEGTSNPNLYWYRQAAGRGLQLLFYSVGIGQISSEVPQNLSASRPQDRQFILSSKKLLLSDSGFYLCAWSVGGVDTIYFGEGSWLTVV.

CDR3 nucleotides: TGTGCCAGCAGTTGGAACAGCAATTCACCCCTCCACTTT. The encoded protein is CASSWNSNSPLHF. The gene calls are TRBV6-2 or TRBV6-3 and TRBJ1-6, with D unclear. V shed 4 bases and J shed 7 bases, with 8 bases lying between them. Germline lookup yields CDR1 MNHEY and CDR2 SVGEGT. This CDR3 spans 13 amino acids.

The V gene is TRBV6-6, the J gene TRBJ2-7; a weak D match, TRBD2 (7 bases). Trimming removed 6 bases at V and 7 bases at J, with 31 bases between. The V gene's germline CDR1 is MNHNY and CDR2 SVGAGI (reference sequence). CDR3 length equals 18 residues. CDR3 residues: CASSRIWTGAGASGEQYF. CDR3 sequence (DNA): TGTGCCAGCAGCCGAATTTGGACCGGGGCGGGGGCCAGCGGGGAGCAGTACTTC.

The chain uses TRBV5-3 and TRBJ2-7; 9 nucleotides match TRBD1. TRBV5-3 is given ORF status, its function remaining uncertain. The junction had 9 bases not matched to a gene; V was cut back by 3 bases and J by 5 bases. The CDR3 extends over 15 amino acids. The CDR3 DNA is TGTGCCAGAAGCTGCAAAGGGACAGGGTTTAACGAGCAGTACTTC. This encodes CARSCKGTGFNEQYF.

The chain couples TRBV28 to TRBJ1-5; D not resolved. Germline V gene data show CDR1 as MDHEN and CDR2 as SYDVKM. The CDR3 loop spans 14 amino acids. Trimming took 1 base from V and 0 from J, leaving 4 bases between them. Here the CDR3 reads CASSLFHSNQPQHF. CDR3 nucleotide sequence: TGTGCCAGCAGTTTATTCCATAGCAATCAGCCCCAGCATTTT.

The rearrangement joins TRBV27 to TRBJ2-1, with 7 bases identical to TRBD1. The trim removed 4 bases at V and 8 bases at J, leaving 17 bases unmatched. The CDR3 has 17 amino acids. In germline, CDR1 is MNHEY, CDR2 SMNVEV (reference sequence). The CDR3 coding sequence is TGTGCCAGCAGTTCTCCCCCGACAGGGAAATTTTGGGATGAGCAGTTCTTC. Protein: CASSSPPTGKFWDEQFF.

About this clone itself: One junction end disagrees with the germline gene, perhaps due to a read error. The V gene is TRBV7-7, the J gene TRBJ2-3; TRBD2 matches 14 bases. CDR3 length: 17 amino acids. Germline CDR1 is SSHAT and CDR2 is FNYEAQ (reference sequence). This chain's CDR3 is CASSLGTSGRGTDTQYF. CDR3 DNA sequence: TGTGCTAGCAGCTTAGGGACTAGCGGGAGAGGCACAGATACGCAGTATTTT.

This clone was counted a few times. The chain employs TRBV15 and TRBJ1-4, with 9 bases lining up with TRBD1. This CDR3 has 15 residues. Per germline, CDR1 LNHNV and CDR2 YYDKDF (reference sequence). The trim removed 0 bases at V and 7 bases at J, leaving 3 bases unmatched. CDR3 protein: CATSRDDRGIEKLFF. The CDR3 DNA sequence: TGTGCCACCAGCAGAGATGACAGGGGGATTGAAAAACTGTTTTTT. Looking up the rest from reference TRBV15 and TRBJ1-4 gives the full variable domain: DAMVIQNPRYQVTQFGKPVTLSCSQTLNHNVMYWYQQKSSQAPKLLFHYYDKDFNNEADTPDNFQSRRPNTSFCFLDIRSPGLGDTAMYLCATSRDDRGIEKLFFGSGTQLSVL.

V gene TRBV27 combines with J gene TRBJ2-2; D not certain. V was pared by 6 bases and J by 2 bases, with 16 bases between. Germline V gene lookup returns CDR1 MNHEY and CDR2 SMNVEV (reference sequence). This CDR3 region has 16 residues. CDR3 DNA: TGTGCCAGCAGCCTTACGGTGGTTGCTAACACCGGGGAGCTGTTTTTT. The encoded protein is CASSLTVVANTGELFF.

This clone is a singleton in its sample. The V and J genes are TRBV7-3 and TRBJ1-6; D gene unclear. Per germline, CDR1 SGHTA and CDR2 FQGTGA. V was pared by 0 bases and J by 9 bases, with 6 bases between. The CDR3 loop spans 13 amino acids. CDR3 in amino acids: CASSLTAVSPLHF. DNA for the CDR3: TGTGCCAGCAGCTTAACGGCGGTTTCACCCCTCCACTTT.

A single count supports this clone. The V call is TRBV29-1, the J call TRBJ1-2; tentatively, D is TRBD1 (5 bases). The V and J ends lost 2 bases and 5 bases respectively, with 15 bases between them. This CDR3 is 14 amino acids long. The germline V gene encodes CDR1 SQVTM and CDR2 ANQGSEA. In nucleotides, the CDR3 is TGCAGCGTTGAATCCCCCGGGGGTGGGTATGGCTACACCTTC. As protein: CSVESPGGGYGYTF.

The V gene is TRBV7-3, the J gene TRBJ1-6, with D unresolved. The CDR3 has 14 amino acids. V lost 3 bases to trimming and J lost 9 bases, with 12 bases between them. Germline CDR1 is SGHTA and CDR2 is FQGTGA. CDR3 amino acids: CASSFGPLGSPLHF. The DNA for the CDR3 is TGTGCCAGCAGCTTTGGGCCCCTGGGTTCACCCCTCCACTTT.

The gene calls are TRBV9 and TRBJ2-7, with 7 nucleotides matching TRBD2. Per germline, CDR1 SGDLS and CDR2 YYNGEE. Trimming cost V 2 bases and J 5 bases; bases outside gene matches: 13. This CDR3 has 16 amino acids. The CDR3, as DNA: TGTGCCAGCAGCGTTGGCCCGAGGGAGGGCCGTAACGAGCAGTACTTC. Amino acid sequence: CASSVGPREGRNEQYF.

This clone has a handful of counts. This chain joins TRBV7-2 and TRBJ2-3; 7 positions agree with TRBD2. This CDR3 spans 14 amino acids. V shed 5 bases, J shed 5 bases, and the junction held 7 bases outside the gene matches. The germline CDR1 and CDR2 sequences are SGHTA and FQGNSA. CDR3 residues: CASSPRGVGDTQYF. CDR3 bases: TGTGCCAGCAGCCCTCGGGGGGTGGGAGATACGCAGTATTTT.

For the CDR3, the DNA is TGTGCCAGCAGAACAACAGGGGGCCTCCGGAACGAGCAGTACTTC. Amino acid sequence: CASRTTGGLRNEQYF. V usage is TRBV27 and J usage is TRBJ2-7; 9 bases line up with TRBD1. Germline V gene lookup returns CDR1 MNHEY and CDR2 SMNVEV (reference sequence). The ends lost 6 bases at V and 5 bases at J; junction bases unmatched: 11. CDR3 length equals 15 residues.